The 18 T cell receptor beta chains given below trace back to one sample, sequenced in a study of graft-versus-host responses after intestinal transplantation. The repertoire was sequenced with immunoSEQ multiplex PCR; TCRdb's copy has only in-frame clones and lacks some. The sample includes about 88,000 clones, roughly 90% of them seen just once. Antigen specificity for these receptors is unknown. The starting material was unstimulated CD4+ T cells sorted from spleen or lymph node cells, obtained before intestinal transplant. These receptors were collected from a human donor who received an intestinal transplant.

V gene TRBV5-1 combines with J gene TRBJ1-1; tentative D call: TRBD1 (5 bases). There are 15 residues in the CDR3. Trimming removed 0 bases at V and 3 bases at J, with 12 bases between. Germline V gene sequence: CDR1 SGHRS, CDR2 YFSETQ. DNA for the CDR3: TGCGCCAGCAGCTTGGGGGGCAGGGTGGACACTGAAGCTTTCTTT. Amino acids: CASSLGGRVDTEAFF.

CDR3 sequence reads: CASSLHSGGIETQYF. The CDR3 coding sequence is TGTGCCAGCAGTTTGCATAGCGGGGGGATAGAGACCCAGTACTTC. The chain combines TRBV28 with TRBJ2-5; 10 bases are a match to TRBD2. The CDR3 has 15 residues. With 3 bases clipped from V and 4 bases from J, the junction kept 5 bases outside the gene matches. Germline loops: CDR1 MDHEN, CDR2 SYDVKM.

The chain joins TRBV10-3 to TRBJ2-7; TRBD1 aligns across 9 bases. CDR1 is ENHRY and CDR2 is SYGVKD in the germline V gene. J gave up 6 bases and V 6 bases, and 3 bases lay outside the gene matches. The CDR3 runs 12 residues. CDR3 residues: CAIRTTGGEQYF. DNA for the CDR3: TGTGCCATCAGGACGACAGGGGGCGAGCAGTACTTC.

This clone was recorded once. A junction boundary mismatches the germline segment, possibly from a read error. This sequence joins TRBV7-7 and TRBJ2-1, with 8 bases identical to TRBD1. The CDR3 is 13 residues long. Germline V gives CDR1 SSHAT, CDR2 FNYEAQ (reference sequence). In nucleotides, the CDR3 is TGTGCTAGCAGCACGGACAGGGCGGGGGAGCAGTTCTTC. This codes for CASSTDRAGEQFF.

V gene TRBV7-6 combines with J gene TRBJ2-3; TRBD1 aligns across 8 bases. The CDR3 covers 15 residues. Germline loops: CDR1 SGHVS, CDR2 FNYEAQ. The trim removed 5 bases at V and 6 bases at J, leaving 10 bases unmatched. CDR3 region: CASSPPGQAHDTQYF. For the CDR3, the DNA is TGTGCCAGCAGCCCCCCGGGACAGGCTCATGATACGCAGTATTTT.

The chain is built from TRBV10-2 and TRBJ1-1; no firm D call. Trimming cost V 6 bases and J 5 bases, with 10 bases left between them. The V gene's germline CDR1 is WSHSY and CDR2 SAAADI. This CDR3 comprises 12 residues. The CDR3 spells CASSQAGTEAFF. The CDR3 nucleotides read TGCGCCAGCAGCCAGGCGGGGACTGAAGCTTTCTTT.

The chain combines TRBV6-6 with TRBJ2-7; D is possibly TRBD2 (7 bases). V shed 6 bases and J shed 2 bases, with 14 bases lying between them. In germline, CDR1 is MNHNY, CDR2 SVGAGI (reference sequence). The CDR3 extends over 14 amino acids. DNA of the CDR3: TGTGCCAGCAGGCTCGGGCGGGGGCCCTACGAGCAGTACTTC. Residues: CASRLGRGPYEQYF.

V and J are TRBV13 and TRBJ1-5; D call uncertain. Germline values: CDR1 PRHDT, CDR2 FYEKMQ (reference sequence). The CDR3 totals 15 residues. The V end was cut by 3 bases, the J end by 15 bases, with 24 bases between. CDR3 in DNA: TGTGCCAGCAGCTTCCCGAGTTGCCTGGAGGTTGCCCCGCATTTT. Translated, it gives CASSFPSCLEVAPHF.

CDR3 residues: CAGGGGTSGGTWQFF. CDR3 DNA: TGTGCGGGCGGAGGGGGGACTAGCGGGGGGACTTGGCAGTTCTTC. The chain couples TRBV7-2 to TRBJ2-1; 15 bases align to TRBD2. The CDR3 has 15 amino acids. Germline V lookup: CDR1 SGHTA, CDR2 FQGNSA.

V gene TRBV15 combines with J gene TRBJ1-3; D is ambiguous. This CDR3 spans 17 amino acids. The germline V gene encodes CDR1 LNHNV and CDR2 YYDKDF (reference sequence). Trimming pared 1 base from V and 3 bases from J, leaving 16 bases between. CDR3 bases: TGTGCCACCAGCAGAGCGCAGATGGCGGGTAGTGGAAACACCATATATTTT. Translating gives CATSRAQMAGSGNTIYF.

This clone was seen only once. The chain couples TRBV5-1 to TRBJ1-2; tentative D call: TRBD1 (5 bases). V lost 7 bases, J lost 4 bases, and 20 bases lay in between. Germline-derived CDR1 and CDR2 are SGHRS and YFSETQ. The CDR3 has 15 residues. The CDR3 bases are TGCGCCAGCCGAAATGATGATGACAGCCTCTATGGCTACACCTTC. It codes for CASRNDDDSLYGYTF.

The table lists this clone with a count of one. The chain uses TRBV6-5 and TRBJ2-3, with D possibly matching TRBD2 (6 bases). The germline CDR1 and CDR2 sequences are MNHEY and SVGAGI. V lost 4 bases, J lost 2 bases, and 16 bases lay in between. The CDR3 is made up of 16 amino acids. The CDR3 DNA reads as TGTGCCAGCAGTTCGTCGCGGGCGGGATTCACAGATACGCAGTATTTT. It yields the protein CASSSSRAGFTDTQYF.

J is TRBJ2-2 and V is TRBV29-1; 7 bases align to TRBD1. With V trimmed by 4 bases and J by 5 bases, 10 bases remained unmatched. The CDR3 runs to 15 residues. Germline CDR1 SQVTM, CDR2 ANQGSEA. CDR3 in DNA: TGCAGCGTTGGGTACCGGGACAGAATGACCGGGGAGCTGTTTTTT. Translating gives CSVGYRDRMTGELFF.

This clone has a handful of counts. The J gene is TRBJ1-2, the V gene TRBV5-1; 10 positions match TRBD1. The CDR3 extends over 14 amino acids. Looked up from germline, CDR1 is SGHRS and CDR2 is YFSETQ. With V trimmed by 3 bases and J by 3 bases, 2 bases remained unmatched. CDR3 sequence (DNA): TGCGCCAGCAGCTGGGACAGGGGCGACTATGGCTACACCTTC. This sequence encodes CASSWDRGDYGYTF.

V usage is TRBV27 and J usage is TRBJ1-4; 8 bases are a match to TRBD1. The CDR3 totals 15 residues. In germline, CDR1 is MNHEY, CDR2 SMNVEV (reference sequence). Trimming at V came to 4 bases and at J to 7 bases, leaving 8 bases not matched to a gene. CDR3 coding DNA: TGTGCCAGCAGTTCGCTAGGACAGGGTGGTGAAAAACTGTTTTTT. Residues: CASSSLGQGGEKLFF.

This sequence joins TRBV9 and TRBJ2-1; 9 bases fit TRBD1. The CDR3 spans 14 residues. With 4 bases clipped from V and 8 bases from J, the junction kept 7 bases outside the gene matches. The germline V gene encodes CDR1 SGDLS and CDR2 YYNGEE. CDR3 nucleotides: TGTGCCAGCAGCCCCCGGGACAGGGACTATGAGCAGTTCTTC. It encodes CASSPRDRDYEQFF.

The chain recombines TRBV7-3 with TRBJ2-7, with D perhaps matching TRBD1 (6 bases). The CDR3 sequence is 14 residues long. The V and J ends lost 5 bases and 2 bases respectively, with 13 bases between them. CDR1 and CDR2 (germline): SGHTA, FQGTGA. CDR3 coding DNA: TGTGCCAGCAGCCCACAGGGTGAAGCCTACGAGCAGTACTTC. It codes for CASSPQGEAYEQYF.

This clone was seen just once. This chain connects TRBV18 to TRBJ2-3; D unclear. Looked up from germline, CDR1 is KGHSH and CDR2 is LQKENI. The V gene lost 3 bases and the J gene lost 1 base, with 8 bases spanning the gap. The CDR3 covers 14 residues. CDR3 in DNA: TGTGCCAGCTCACCGCGAGATGGCACAGATACGCAGTATTTT. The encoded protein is CASSPRDGTDTQYF.